This is a list of T cell receptor beta chains from one sample in a study of OX40 agonist ivuxolimab in advanced cancers. Only in-frame clones appear in the TCRdb table, and some are missing; sequencing was by immunoSEQ multiplex PCR. The sample includes 17,000 or so clones, less than 75% seen only once; the top ten take about 27%. The specimen was CD4+ or CD8+ T cells sorted from blood, collected in a trial of the OX40 agonist ivuxolimab. The receptor set was obtained from an adult with an advanced solid tumor such as melanoma, head and neck, liver or kidney cancer. CDR3s include the opening cysteine and the closing phenylalanine or tryptophan. The order of the fields is clone size, V gene, J gene, D gene, CDR3 DNA, CDR3 protein. The D gene is left open where the match is weak. Expanded clones get a size class; other rows say once, few or many, or leave the size out.

>few|TRBV30|TRBJ2-7|TRBD1
TGTGCCTGGAGTGTCGGACAGGGAACCTACGAGCAGTACTTC
CAWSVGQGTYEQYF
>few|TRBV7-7|TRBJ2-7|TRBD1
TGTGCCAGCAGCCTCGGACAGGGAGCCTACGAGCAGTACTTC
CASSLGQGAYEQYF
>-|TRBV6-5|TRBJ2-1|-
TGTGCCAGCAGTTACGCAAATAACGAGCAGTTCTTC
CASSYANNEQFF
>-|TRBV10-1|TRBJ2-1|TRBD1
TGCGCCAGCAGTGACCCAGGGACAGATGAGCAGTTCTTC
CASSDPGTDEQFF
>-|TRBV27|TRBJ2-7|-
TGTGCCAGCAGTCTAGGTCCGCCAACCTACGAGCAGTACTTC
CASSLGPPTYEQYF
>few|TRBV19|TRBJ2-7|TRBD2
TGTGCCAGTAGACAGCGGGGAGCCTACGAGCAGTACTTC
CASRQRGAYEQYF
>-|TRBV9|TRBJ2-1|TRBD2
TGTGCCAGCAGCGGGGGAGGGCCTCATGAGCAGTTCTTC
CASSGGGPHEQFF
>few|TRBV2|TRBJ2-5|-
TGTGCCAGCGGCCCGCCAGAGACCCAGTACTTC
CASGPPETQYF
>few|TRBV19|TRBJ2-7|TRBD2
TGTGCCAGTAAACACGGGGGGGAATCCTACGAGCAGTACTTC
CASKHGGESYEQYF
>-|TRBV7-9|TRBJ2-7|-
TGTGCCAGCGAGCTTCGGGACGGAGCCTACGAGCAGTACTTC
CASELRDGAYEQYF
>-|TRBV9|TRBJ2-3|TRBD1
TGTGCCAGCCGTCGGACAGGGGAAGGAGATACGCAGTATTTT
CASRRTGEGDTQYF
>-|TRBV29-1|TRBJ1-1|-
TGCAGCGTCCCGGGGGTCGCCGAAGCTTTCTTT
CSVPGVAEAFF
>once|TRBV5-8|TRBJ2-3|-
TGTGCCAGCAGCTTGGTTCTCTCGGTCGGTCAGCTGAGCACAGATACGCAGTATTTT
CASSLVLSVGQLSTDTQYF
>-|TRBV19|TRBJ2-2|TRBD1
TGTGCCAGTAGTATCGGGACACAGGGGGCCCCCGGGGAGCTGTTTTTT
CASSIGTQGAPGELFF
>-|TRBV6-4|TRBJ2-7|TRBD1
TGTGCCAGCAGTGCGGGGACAGGGCCCTCCTACGAGCAGTACTTC
CASSAGTGPSYEQYF
>-|TRBV6-5|TRBJ2-7|-
TGTGCCAGCAGGGACAGCAACTCGAACTACGAGCAGTACTTC
CASRDSNSNYEQYF
>-|TRBV7-2|TRBJ2-5|-
TGTGCCAGCAGCACTAGCTTGGGGGCCGAGACCCAGTACTTC
CASSTSLGAETQYF
>-|TRBV9|TRBJ1-2|-
TGTGCCAGCAGTGGAGGGGACGGGATGTATGGCTACACCTTC
CASSGGDGMYGYTF
>-|TRBV19|TRBJ2-7|-
TGTGCCAGTAGTATAGTCGGGAGTGGCTACGAGCAGTACTTC
CASSIVGSGYEQYF
>-|TRBV11-2|TRBJ2-7|-
TGTGCCAGCAGCTTCCCGGGCAGCTCCTACGAGCAGTACTTC
CASSFPGSSYEQYF
>-|TRBV29-1|TRBJ1-1|-
TGCAGCGGAAACACGAAGGCGAACACTGAAGCTTTCTTT
CSGNTKANTEAFF
>-|TRBV30|TRBJ2-7|-
TGTGCCTGGGGGGGGGCCCCCTACGAGCAGTACTTC
CAWGGAPYEQYF
>once|TRBV7-6|TRBJ2-3|-
TGTGCCAGCAGCTTGGCTCAGGGAGATACGCAGTATTTT
CASSLAQGDTQYF
>-|TRBV7-9|TRBJ2-3|-
TGTGCCAGCAGCTCCACCTCCGGGACCATCACAGATACGCAGTATTTT
CASSSTSGTITDTQYF
>once|TRBV27|TRBJ2-7|TRBD2
TGTGCCAGCAGTGTTGATCGGCCGGGACTAGGCTACGAGCAGTACTTC
CASSVDRPGLGYEQYF
>medium-sized|TRBV5-4|TRBJ2-5|TRBD2
TGTGCCAGCAGCACCCCGTGGGGGGGACCCCAAGAGACCCAGTACTTC
CASSTPWGGPQETQYF
>-|TRBV29-1|TRBJ2-7|TRBD1
TGCAGCGTTCCCAATTACAGGGGAACCTACGAGCAGTACTTC
CSVPNYRGTYEQYF
>medium-sized|TRBV30|TRBJ1-1|-
TGTGCCTGGAGTGCGGCTCAGGGGAACACTGAAGCTTTCTTT
CAWSAAQGNTEAFF
>-|TRBV5-5|TRBJ1-1|-
TGTGCCAGCAGCTTGTCACACTTGAACACTGAAGCTTTCTTT
CASSLSHLNTEAFF
>-|TRBV5-5|TRBJ2-3|TRBD1
TGTGCCAGCAGCGACAGGGACAGGACTAGCACAGATACGCAGTATTTT
CASSDRDRTSTDTQYF
>few|TRBV6-4|TRBJ2-7|TRBD1
TGTGCCAGCAGCTCTTCAATCGGGACAGGGTCCTACGAGCAGTACTTC
CASSSSIGTGSYEQYF
>few|TRBV6-1|TRBJ1-2|-
TGTGCCAGCAGGGAGTTAGCTAACTATGGCTACACCTTC
CASRELANYGYTF
>-|TRBV7-6|TRBJ2-5|-
TGTGCCAGCAGCCTCCCCACGGACTACCAAGAGACCCAGTACTTC
CASSLPTDYQETQYF
>-|TRBV14|TRBJ2-7|TRBD1
TGTGCCAGCAGCCTAGGACAGGGGGCGGGTGAGCAGTACTTC
CASSLGQGAGEQYF
>-|TRBV4-3|TRBJ2-5|-
TGCGCCAGCAGCCAAGATGGCCCCCCGGCGGGAGAGACCCAGTACTTC
CASSQDGPPAGETQYF
>-|TRBV2|TRBJ2-7|TRBD1
TGTGCCAGCAGTGAACAGGGACAGGGTTCCTACGAGCAGTACTTC
CASSEQGQGSYEQYF
>-|TRBV28|TRBJ2-5|-
TGTGCCAGCAGTTTCCCCGCGGAGGGAGGAGAGACCCAGTACTTC
CASSFPAEGGETQYF
>-|TRBV11-2|TRBJ1-1|-
TGTGCCAGCAGCTTAGGAGACCCAAAGCTCACTGAAGCTTTCTTT
CASSLGDPKLTEAFF
>-|TRBV4-3|TRBJ2-7|TRBD1
TGCGCCAGCAGCCAGGGACAGGGCCACTCCTACGAGCAGTACTTC
CASSQGQGHSYEQYF
>-|TRBV4-3|TRBJ1-1|-
TGCGCCAGCAGCCAAGATTCGTCAGGGGCGTCGAGAGCTTTCTTT
CASSQDSSGASRAFF
>-|TRBV27|TRBJ2-1|-
TGTGCCAGCAGTTTATTAGATGGGAGCTCCTACAATGAGCAGTTCTTC
CASSLLDGSSYNEQFF
>-|TRBV4-3|TRBJ2-7|-
TGCGCCAGCAGCCAAGAGCTCTACTCCTACGAGCAGTACTTC
CASSQELYSYEQYF
>medium-sized|TRBV9|TRBJ2-1|TRBD1
TGTGCCAGCAGCCCACAGACAGGGGGTTACAATGAGCAGTTCTTC
CASSPQTGGYNEQFF
>medium-sized|TRBV6-6|TRBJ2-2|-
TGTGCCAGCTGCACGCCGGGGGCAGGGGCCACCGGGGAGCTGTTTTTT
CASCTPGAGATGELFF
>-|TRBV7-6|TRBJ2-1|-
TGTGCCAGCAGCTTAGTGCTAGGAGGAGAGGGTGAGCAGTTCTTC
CASSLVLGGEGEQFF
>-|TRBV30|TRBJ2-7|-
TGTGCCTGGATTACAAAGACAGTGAACTACGAGCAGTACTTC
CAWITKTVNYEQYF
>-|TRBV5-1|TRBJ1-1|-
TGCGCCAGCAGCTCCGGGGTTGTGCCTGAAGCTTTCTTT
CASSSGVVPEAFF
>once|TRBV27|TRBJ1-2|TRBD1
TGTGCCAGCAGTTTAGGGGCCACGACAGGGACCTTCGGCTACACCTTC
CASSLGATTGTFGYTF
>-|TRBV5-5|TRBJ1-2|TRBD1
TGTGCCAGCAGCTTGGATACAGGGGGGGACTATGGCTACACCTTC
CASSLDTGGDYGYTF
>-|TRBV19|TRBJ2-7|-
TGTGCCAGTAGTCCGGACCCTCCGGCCCCCTACGAGCAGTACTTC
CASSPDPPAPYEQYF
>-|TRBV7-9|TRBJ2-7|-
TGTGCCAGCAGCTTAGAGGGACCCTACAACGAGCAGTACTTC
CASSLEGPYNEQYF
>-|TRBV5-5|TRBJ2-2|-
TGTGCCAGCAGCTCCAAGGGGGGGGAGAACCCGAACACCGGGGAGCTGTTTTTT
CASSSKGGENPNTGELFF
>-|TRBV19|TRBJ2-7|-
TGTGCCAGTACCCTCGCGGTGGGCTCCTACGAGCAGTACTTC
CASTLAVGSYEQYF
>-|TRBV9|TRBJ2-3|-
TGTGCCACCTCACCTGGGGTCCAAGGTACGCAGTATTTT
CATSPGVQGTQYF